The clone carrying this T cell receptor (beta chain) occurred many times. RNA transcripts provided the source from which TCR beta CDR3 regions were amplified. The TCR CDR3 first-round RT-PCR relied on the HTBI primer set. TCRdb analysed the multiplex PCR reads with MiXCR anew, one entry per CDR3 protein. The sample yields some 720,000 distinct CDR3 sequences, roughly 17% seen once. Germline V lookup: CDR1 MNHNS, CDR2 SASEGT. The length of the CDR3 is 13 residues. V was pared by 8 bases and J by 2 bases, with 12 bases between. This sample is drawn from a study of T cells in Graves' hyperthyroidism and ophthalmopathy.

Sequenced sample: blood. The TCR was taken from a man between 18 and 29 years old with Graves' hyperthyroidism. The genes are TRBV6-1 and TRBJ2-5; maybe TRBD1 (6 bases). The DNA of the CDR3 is TGTGCCAGCTCACGGACAGTTCAAGAGACCCAGTACTTC. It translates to CASSRTVQETQYF.